Listed below are T cell receptor beta chains from one sample, sequenced in a study of CD8+ T cells in alopecia areata. This table comes from immunoSEQ multiplex PCR, and its TCRdb copy is limited to in-frame clones, with some not included. The table has about 220,000 clones, 50% to 70% seen once. The material was CD4+ T cells sorted from blood, obtained at week 4, from a patient treated with tofacitinib. These receptors originate from a human donor with alopecia areata. CDR3s include the opening cysteine and the closing phenylalanine or tryptophan. Fields, in order: D gene, V gene, J gene, clone size, CDR3 protein, CDR3 DNA. D genes are given only for firm matches. Clone size is shown for a subset of rows, as once, few, many or a class of expanded clone.

d_call: NA; v_call: TRBV9; j_call: TRBJ2-3; clone_size: NA; cdr3_aa: CASSETQSPSYTQYF; cdr3_nt: TGTGCCAGCAGTGAGACTCAAAGCCCCAGCTATACGCAGTATTTT
d_call: NA; v_call: TRBV9; j_call: TRBJ1-6; clone_size: NA; cdr3_aa: CASSAGVGNSPLHF; cdr3_nt: TGTGCCAGCAGCGCAGGGGTTGGTAATTCACCCCTCCACTTT
d_call: TRBD1; v_call: TRBV29-1; j_call: TRBJ2-7; clone_size: NA; cdr3_aa: CSGGQASYEQYF; cdr3_nt: TGCAGTGGTGGACAGGCCTCCTACGAGCAGTACTTC
d_call: NA; v_call: TRBV10-2; j_call: TRBJ2-3; clone_size: few; cdr3_aa: CASTTGDTQYF; cdr3_nt: TGCGCCAGCACTACAGGGGATACGCAGTATTTT
d_call: TRBD2; v_call: TRBV19; j_call: TRBJ2-5; clone_size: NA; cdr3_aa: CASSARLAGEETQYF; cdr3_nt: TGTGCCAGTAGTGCCCGACTAGCGGGGGAAGAGACCCAGTACTTC
d_call: NA; v_call: TRBV4-3; j_call: TRBJ1-2; clone_size: NA; cdr3_aa: CASSQDGQGHYGYTF; cdr3_nt: TGCGCCAGCAGCCAAGACGGTCAAGGCCACTATGGCTACACCTTC
d_call: NA; v_call: TRBV30; j_call: TRBJ2-7; clone_size: NA; cdr3_aa: CAWKGTGIHEQYF; cdr3_nt: TGTGCCTGGAAGGGAACAGGGATCCACGAGCAGTACTTC
d_call: NA; v_call: TRBV29-1; j_call: TRBJ2-1; clone_size: NA; cdr3_aa: CSVDQNTAKEQFF; cdr3_nt: TGCAGCGTTGACCAGAACACCGCCAAGGAGCAGTTCTTC
d_call: TRBD1; v_call: TRBV30; j_call: TRBJ1-4; clone_size: NA; cdr3_aa: CASGQDNEKLFF; cdr3_nt: TGTGCCTCGGGACAGGATAATGAAAAACTGTTTTTT
d_call: NA; v_call: TRBV28; j_call: TRBJ2-7; clone_size: NA; cdr3_aa: CASSLNPSYEQYF; cdr3_nt: TGTGCCAGCAGTCTAAACCCTTCCTACGAGCAGTACTTC
d_call: NA; v_call: TRBV5-6; j_call: TRBJ1-5; clone_size: NA; cdr3_aa: CASSLRGTAQHF; cdr3_nt: TGTGCCAGCAGCTTACGGGGAACGGCCCAGCATTTT
d_call: TRBD1; v_call: TRBV5-1; j_call: TRBJ2-6; clone_size: NA; cdr3_aa: CASSIQQGNGANVLTF; cdr3_nt: TGCGCCAGCAGCATCCAACAGGGGAATGGGGCCAACGTCCTGACTTTC
d_call: NA; v_call: TRBV28; j_call: TRBJ1-2; clone_size: few; cdr3_aa: CASTLGDNGYTF; cdr3_nt: TGTGCCAGCACTTTGGGTGATAATGGCTACACCTTC
d_call: NA; v_call: TRBV10-3; j_call: TRBJ1-2; clone_size: NA; cdr3_aa: CAISAAEGHGYTF; cdr3_nt: TGTGCCATCAGTGCGGCAGAAGGGCATGGCTACACCTTC
d_call: NA; v_call: TRBV5-1; j_call: TRBJ2-3; clone_size: NA; cdr3_aa: CASSLDGASADTQYF; cdr3_nt: TGCGCCAGCAGCTTGGATGGCGCGAGCGCAGATACGCAGTATTTT
d_call: TRBD1; v_call: TRBV5-6; j_call: TRBJ1-4; clone_size: NA; cdr3_aa: CASSLGTGNEKLFF; cdr3_nt: TGTGCCAGCAGCTTGGGGACAGGGAACGAAAAACTGTTTTTT
d_call: TRBD2; v_call: TRBV7-6; j_call: TRBJ2-1; clone_size: NA; cdr3_aa: CASSSTEGLARLKFF; cdr3_nt: TGTGCCAGCAGCTCCACCGAAGGACTAGCCAGGTTGAAGTTCTTC
d_call: NA; v_call: TRBV6-5; j_call: TRBJ2-2; clone_size: NA; cdr3_aa: CASVARGDTGELFF; cdr3_nt: TGTGCCAGCGTCGCCAGGGGGGACACCGGGGAGCTGTTTTTT
d_call: TRBD1; v_call: TRBV19; j_call: TRBJ2-2; clone_size: NA; cdr3_aa: CASSKDRGNTGELFF; cdr3_nt: TGTGCCAGTAGTAAAGACAGGGGGAACACCGGGGAGCTGTTTTTT
d_call: TRBD1; v_call: TRBV29-1; j_call: TRBJ1-1; clone_size: NA; cdr3_aa: CSVVKPTGRTEAFF; cdr3_nt: TGCAGCGTTGTCAAACCGACAGGGCGGACTGAAGCTTTCTTT
d_call: TRBD1; v_call: TRBV6-5; j_call: TRBJ2-1; clone_size: NA; cdr3_aa: CASIQSGTGNEQFF; cdr3_nt: TGTGCCAGCATTCAATCCGGGACAGGGAATGAGCAGTTCTTC
d_call: NA; v_call: TRBV6-5; j_call: TRBJ2-2; clone_size: NA; cdr3_aa: CASSYLDRNTGELFF; cdr3_nt: TGTGCCAGCAGTTACTTGGACAGGAACACCGGGGAGCTGTTTTTT
d_call: NA; v_call: TRBV7-2; j_call: TRBJ1-1; clone_size: NA; cdr3_aa: CASSLVNGGSTEAFF; cdr3_nt: TGTGCCAGCAGCTTAGTAAATGGGGGGAGCACTGAAGCTTTCTTT
d_call: TRBD1; v_call: TRBV29-1; j_call: TRBJ1-1; clone_size: NA; cdr3_aa: CSARGQRPNTEAFF; cdr3_nt: TGCAGCGCCCGGGGACAGCGGCCGAACACTGAAGCTTTCTTT
d_call: NA; v_call: TRBV5-1; j_call: TRBJ2-2; clone_size: NA; cdr3_aa: CASSSAGQHTGELFF; cdr3_nt: TGCGCCAGCAGTTCGGCGGGACAGCACACCGGGGAGCTGTTTTTT
d_call: TRBD1; v_call: TRBV13; j_call: TRBJ1-1; clone_size: NA; cdr3_aa: CASSFTGVSTEAFF; cdr3_nt: TGTGCCAGCAGCTTCACAGGGGTTAGCACTGAAGCTTTCTTT
d_call: NA; v_call: TRBV4-3; j_call: TRBJ1-2; clone_size: NA; cdr3_aa: CASSQDTANYGYTF; cdr3_nt: TGCGCCAGCAGCCAAGATACCGCAAACTATGGCTACACCTTC
d_call: NA; v_call: TRBV6-1; j_call: TRBJ2-3; clone_size: NA; cdr3_aa: CASTSSAGTDTQYF; cdr3_nt: TGTGCCAGCACGAGCTCGGCTGGCACAGATACGCAGTATTTT
d_call: TRBD2; v_call: TRBV28; j_call: TRBJ2-7; clone_size: NA; cdr3_aa: CASIGGAGEQYF; cdr3_nt: TGTGCCAGCATCGGGGGGGCCGGAGAGCAGTACTTC
d_call: TRBD1; v_call: TRBV6-5; j_call: TRBJ2-3; clone_size: NA; cdr3_aa: CASSPTGGWTDTQYF; cdr3_nt: TGTGCCAGCAGTCCAACAGGGGGATGGACAGATACGCAGTATTTT
d_call: NA; v_call: TRBV5-8; j_call: TRBJ2-3; clone_size: few; cdr3_aa: CASSPQDTQYF; cdr3_nt: TGTGCCAGCAGCCCACAGGATACGCAGTATTTT
d_call: NA; v_call: TRBV29-1; j_call: TRBJ1-2; clone_size: NA; cdr3_aa: CSVDSGWAIGYTF; cdr3_nt: TGCAGCGTTGATTCAGGTTGGGCGATCGGCTACACCTTC
d_call: NA; v_call: TRBV7-2; j_call: TRBJ2-7; clone_size: NA; cdr3_aa: CASSLADTVGYEQYF; cdr3_nt: TGTGCCAGCAGCTTAGCCGACACCGTTGGCTACGAGCAGTACTTC
d_call: NA; v_call: TRBV30; j_call: TRBJ1-5; clone_size: NA; cdr3_aa: CAWNQGGQPQHF; cdr3_nt: TGTGCCTGGAATCAGGGCGGGCAGCCCCAGCATTTT
d_call: NA; v_call: TRBV19; j_call: TRBJ1-2; clone_size: NA; cdr3_aa: CASNVEQGENYGYTF; cdr3_nt: TGTGCCAGTAACGTCGAGCAGGGTGAGAACTATGGCTACACCTTC
d_call: TRBD1; v_call: TRBV15; j_call: TRBJ2-3; clone_size: NA; cdr3_aa: CATSRQRTGGPSDTQYF; cdr3_nt: TGTGCCACCAGCAGGCAAAGGACAGGGGGTCCTTCAGATACGCAGTATTTT
d_call: TRBD1; v_call: TRBV7-2; j_call: TRBJ2-7; clone_size: NA; cdr3_aa: CASSLGTGVHEQYF; cdr3_nt: TGTGCCAGCAGCTTAGGGACAGGGGTCCACGAGCAGTACTTC
d_call: NA; v_call: TRBV7-3; j_call: TRBJ2-3; clone_size: NA; cdr3_aa: CASSLGTGLHTDTQYF; cdr3_nt: TGTGCCAGCAGCTTAGGGACTGGACTTCACACAGATACGCAGTATTTT
d_call: NA; v_call: TRBV20-1; j_call: TRBJ2-7; clone_size: NA; cdr3_aa: CSARGTSEQYF; cdr3_nt: TGCAGTGCTAGAGGGACGTCCGAGCAGTACTTC
d_call: TRBD1; v_call: TRBV30; j_call: TRBJ1-5; clone_size: NA; cdr3_aa: CAWSEGGGLNQPQHF; cdr3_nt: TGTGCCTGGAGTGAGGGAGGGGGCTTGAATCAGCCCCAGCATTTT
d_call: NA; v_call: TRBV29-1; j_call: TRBJ2-6; clone_size: few; cdr3_aa: CSVEEWLPSSGANVLTF; cdr3_nt: TGCAGCGTTGAAGAGTGGCTGCCGTCTTCTGGGGCCAACGTCCTGACTTTC
d_call: NA; v_call: TRBV7-3; j_call: TRBJ1-1; clone_size: few; cdr3_aa: CASRRTVDNTEAFF; cdr3_nt: TGTGCCAGCAGGCGTACAGTTGACAACACTGAAGCTTTCTTT
d_call: NA; v_call: TRBV27; j_call: TRBJ2-7; clone_size: NA; cdr3_aa: CASSPTGYEQYF; cdr3_nt: TGTGCCAGCAGCCCGACGGGTTACGAGCAGTACTTC
d_call: TRBD2; v_call: TRBV5-6; j_call: TRBJ2-3; clone_size: NA; cdr3_aa: CASSFLAGAGTQYF; cdr3_nt: TGTGCCAGCAGCTTTTTAGCGGGGGCCGGTACGCAGTATTTT
d_call: NA; v_call: TRBV4-3; j_call: TRBJ2-7; clone_size: once; cdr3_aa: CASSGTTDGYEQYF; cdr3_nt: TGCGCCAGCAGCGGAACGACTGACGGCTACGAGCAGTACTTC
d_call: NA; v_call: TRBV5-6; j_call: TRBJ1-2; clone_size: NA; cdr3_aa: CASSLDRTNYGYTF; cdr3_nt: TGTGCCAGCAGCTTGGACAGAACTAACTATGGCTACACCTTC
d_call: NA; v_call: TRBV9; j_call: TRBJ2-7; clone_size: NA; cdr3_aa: CASSVDLRGSVEQYF; cdr3_nt: TGTGCCAGCAGCGTAGACCTCAGGGGATCCGTCGAGCAGTACTTC
d_call: NA; v_call: TRBV5-6; j_call: TRBJ1-4; clone_size: few; cdr3_aa: CASSFNEKLFF; cdr3_nt: TGTGCCAGCAGCTTCAATGAAAAACTGTTTTTT
d_call: NA; v_call: TRBV25-1; j_call: TRBJ2-7; clone_size: NA; cdr3_aa: CASSLSTSYEQYF; cdr3_nt: TGTGCCAGCAGCCTTTCCACTTCCTACGAGCAGTACTTC
d_call: NA; v_call: TRBV5-1; j_call: TRBJ2-3; clone_size: NA; cdr3_aa: CASSLETTRTDTQYF; cdr3_nt: TGCGCCAGCAGCTTGGAGACTACGCGCACAGATACGCAGTATTTT
d_call: NA; v_call: TRBV5-1; j_call: TRBJ2-3; clone_size: few; cdr3_aa: CASSLIAFTDTQYF; cdr3_nt: TGCGCCAGCAGCTTGATAGCCTTCACAGATACGCAGTATTTT
d_call: NA; v_call: TRBV7-3; j_call: TRBJ2-1; clone_size: NA; cdr3_aa: CASSLMSHNNEQFF; cdr3_nt: TGTGCCAGCAGCTTAATGAGCCATAACAATGAGCAGTTCTTC
d_call: NA; v_call: TRBV5-1; j_call: TRBJ2-5; clone_size: few; cdr3_aa: CASSGESETQYF; cdr3_nt: TGCGCCAGCAGCGGAGAATCAGAGACCCAGTACTTC
d_call: NA; v_call: TRBV29-1; j_call: TRBJ1-2; clone_size: NA; cdr3_aa: CSVESAQGGYGYTF; cdr3_nt: TGCAGCGTTGAATCAGCTCAGGGCGGCTATGGCTACACCTTC
d_call: NA; v_call: TRBV6-6; j_call: TRBJ1-6; clone_size: few; cdr3_aa: CATRQGVLHF; cdr3_nt: TGTGCCACCCGCCAAGGGGTCCTCCACTTT